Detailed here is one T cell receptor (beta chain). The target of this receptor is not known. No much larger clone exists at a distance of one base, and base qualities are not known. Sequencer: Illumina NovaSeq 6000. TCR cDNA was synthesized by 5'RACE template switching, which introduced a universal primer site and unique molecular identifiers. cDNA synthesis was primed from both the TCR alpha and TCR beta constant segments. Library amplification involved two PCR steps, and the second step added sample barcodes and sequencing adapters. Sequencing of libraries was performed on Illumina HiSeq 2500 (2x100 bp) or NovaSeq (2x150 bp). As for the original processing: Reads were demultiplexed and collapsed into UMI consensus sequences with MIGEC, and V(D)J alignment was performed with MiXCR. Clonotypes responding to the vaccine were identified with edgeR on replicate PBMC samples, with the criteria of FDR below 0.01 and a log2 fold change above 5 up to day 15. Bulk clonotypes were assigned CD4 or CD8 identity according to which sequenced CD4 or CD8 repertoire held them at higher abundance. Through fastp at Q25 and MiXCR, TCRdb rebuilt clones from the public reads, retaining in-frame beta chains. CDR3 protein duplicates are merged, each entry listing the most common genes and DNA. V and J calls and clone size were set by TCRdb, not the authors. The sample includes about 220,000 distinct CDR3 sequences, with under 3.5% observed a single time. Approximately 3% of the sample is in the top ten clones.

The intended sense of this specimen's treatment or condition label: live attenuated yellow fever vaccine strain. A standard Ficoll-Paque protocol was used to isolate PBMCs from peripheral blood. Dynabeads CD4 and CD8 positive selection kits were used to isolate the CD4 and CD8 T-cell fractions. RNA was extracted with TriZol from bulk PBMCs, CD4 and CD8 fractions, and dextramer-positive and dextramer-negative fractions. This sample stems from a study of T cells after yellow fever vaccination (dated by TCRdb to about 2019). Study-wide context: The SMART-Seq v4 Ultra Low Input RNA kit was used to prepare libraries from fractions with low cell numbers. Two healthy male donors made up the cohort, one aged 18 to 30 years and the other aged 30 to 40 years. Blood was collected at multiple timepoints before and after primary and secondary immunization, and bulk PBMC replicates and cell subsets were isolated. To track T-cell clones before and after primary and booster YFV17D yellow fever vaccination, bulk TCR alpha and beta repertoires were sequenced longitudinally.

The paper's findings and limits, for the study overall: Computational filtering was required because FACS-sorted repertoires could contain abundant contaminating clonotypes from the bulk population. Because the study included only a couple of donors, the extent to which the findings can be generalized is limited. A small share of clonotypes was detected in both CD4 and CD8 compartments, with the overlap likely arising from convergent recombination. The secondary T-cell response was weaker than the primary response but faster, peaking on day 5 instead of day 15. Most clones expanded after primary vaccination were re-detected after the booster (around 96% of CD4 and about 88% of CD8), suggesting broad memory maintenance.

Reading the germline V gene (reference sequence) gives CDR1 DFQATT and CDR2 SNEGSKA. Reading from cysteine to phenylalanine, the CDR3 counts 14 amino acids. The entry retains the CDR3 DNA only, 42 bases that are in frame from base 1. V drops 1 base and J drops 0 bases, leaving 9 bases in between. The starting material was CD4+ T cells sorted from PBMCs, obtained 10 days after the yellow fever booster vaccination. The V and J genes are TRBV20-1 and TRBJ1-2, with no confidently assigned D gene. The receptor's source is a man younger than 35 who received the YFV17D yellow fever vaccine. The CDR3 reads CSARVQASNYGYTF. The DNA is TGCAGTGCTAGAGTCCAGGCGTCTAACTATGGCTACACCTTC.